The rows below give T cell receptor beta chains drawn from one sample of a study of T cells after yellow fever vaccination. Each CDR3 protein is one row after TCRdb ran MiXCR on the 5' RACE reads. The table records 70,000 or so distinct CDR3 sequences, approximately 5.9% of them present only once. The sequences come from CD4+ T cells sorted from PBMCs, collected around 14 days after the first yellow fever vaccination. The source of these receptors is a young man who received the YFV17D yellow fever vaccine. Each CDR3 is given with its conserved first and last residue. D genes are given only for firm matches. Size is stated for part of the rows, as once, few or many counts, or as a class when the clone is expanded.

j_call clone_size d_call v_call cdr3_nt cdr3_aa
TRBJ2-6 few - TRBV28 TGTGCCAGCAGTATCCCCCCAGGGGCTGGGGCCAACGTCCTGACTTTC CASSIPPGAGANVLTF
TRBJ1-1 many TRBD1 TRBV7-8 TGTGCCAGCAGTGACAGGGTACTGAACACTGAAGCTTTCTTT CASSDRVLNTEAFF
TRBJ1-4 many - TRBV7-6 TGTGCCAGCAGCTTATCACAGGGTCCTTCAAATGAAAAACTGTTTTTT CASSLSQGPSNEKLFF
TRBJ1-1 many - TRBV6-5 TGTGCCAGCAGTTTCCAGTCGGGGGACACTGAAGCTTTCTTT CASSFQSGDTEAFF
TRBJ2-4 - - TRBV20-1 TGCAGTGCTAGGAGGGGGTTGGGGGGTTCGGTCATTCAGTACTTC CSARRGLGGSVIQYF
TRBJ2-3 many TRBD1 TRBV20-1 TGCAGTGCTAGCTCCGCTGGGACAGCTATTACAGATACGCAGTATTTT CSASSAGTAITDTQYF
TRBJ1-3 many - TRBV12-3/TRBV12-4 TGTGCCAGCAGTTTTAGAGCGTTGGGCGGAAACACCATATATTTT CASSFRALGGNTIYF
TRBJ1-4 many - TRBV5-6 TGTGCCAGCAGCTTTAAGGGGTCTGCTAATGAAAAACTGTTTTTT CASSFKGSANEKLFF
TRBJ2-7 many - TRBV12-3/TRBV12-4 TGTGCCAGCAGTTTGGAGGGGAGCTCCTACGAGCAGTACTTC CASSLEGSSYEQYF
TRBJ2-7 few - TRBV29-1 TGCAGCGCTGCGCAGGGTAAAGAAGGCGAGCAGTACTTC CSAAQGKEGEQYF
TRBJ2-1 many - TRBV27 TGTGCCAGCAGTCAATCTTTGGGGGGGGCCGTCTACAATGAGCAGTTCTTC CASSQSLGGAVYNEQFF
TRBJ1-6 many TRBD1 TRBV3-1 TGTGCCAGCAGCAACAGGGGAGGTAATTCACCCCTCCACTTT CASSNRGGNSPLHF
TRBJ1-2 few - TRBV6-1 TGTGCCAGCACCCTGGGTCCTTTCTATGGCTACACCTTC CASTLGPFYGYTF
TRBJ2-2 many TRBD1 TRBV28 TGTGCCAGCAGGTCCGGACAGGTACTGAACACCGGGGAGCTGTTTTTT CASRSGQVLNTGELFF
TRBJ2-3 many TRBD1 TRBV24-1 TGTGCCACCAGTGATATACAGGGGGCAGGCACAGATACGCAGTATTTT CATSDIQGAGTDTQYF
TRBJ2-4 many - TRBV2 TGTGCCAGCAGTGAAGGACTCCACGGCGACATTCAGTACTTC CASSEGLHGDIQYF
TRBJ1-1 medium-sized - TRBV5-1 TGCGCCAGCAGCTTGGAAGGACCCCAAGCTTTCTTT CASSLEGPQAFF
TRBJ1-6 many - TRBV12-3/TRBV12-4 TGTGCCAGCAGTTTCGTACAGATGAATTCACCCCTCCACTTT CASSFVQMNSPLHF
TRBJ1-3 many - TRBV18 TGTGCCAGCTCACCACCGGGTAACTCTGGAAACACCATATATTTT CASSPPGNSGNTIYF
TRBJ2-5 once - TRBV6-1 TGTGCCAGTAGTGGTGGTCGGCTGTCGATTGAGGCCCAGTACTTC CASSGGRLSIEAQYF
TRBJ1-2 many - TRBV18 TGTGCCAGCTCACCACCTAGCTCGAGCTATGGCTACACCTTC CASSPPSSSYGYTF
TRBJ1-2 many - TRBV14 TGTGCCAGCAGCCCCGGGGCTGACTATGGCTACACCTTC CASSPGADYGYTF
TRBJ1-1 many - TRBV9 TGTGCCAGCAGCGTAGCGCAGATGGGGACTGAAGCTTTCTTT CASSVAQMGTEAFF
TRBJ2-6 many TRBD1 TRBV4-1 TGCGCCAGCAACGCAGGGGGCGGAAAGGGTTCTGGGGCCAACGTCCTGACTTTC CASNAGGGKGSGANVLTF
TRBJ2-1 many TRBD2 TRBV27 TGCACCAGCAGTCCAAGGACTAGCGGCGACAATGAGCAGTTCTTC CTSSPRTSGDNEQFF
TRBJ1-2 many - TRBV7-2 TGTGCCAGCAGCTTAATGGCGGCAGCCAATGGCTACACCTTC CASSLMAAANGYTF
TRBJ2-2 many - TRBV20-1 TGCAGTGCTAGCCGAGGGAACACCGGGGAGCTGTTTTTT CSASRGNTGELFF
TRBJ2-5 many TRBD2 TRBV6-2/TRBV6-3 TGTGCAACGAGTTTATCGACTAGCGGGCGAGAGACCCAGTACTTC CATSLSTSGRETQYF
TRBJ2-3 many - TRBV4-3 TGCGCCAGCAGCCAACATCCAGATACGCAGTATTTT CASSQHPDTQYF
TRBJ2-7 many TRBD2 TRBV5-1 TGCGCCAGCAGCCTCTTATCGGGAGGGCCCGAGCAGTACTTC CASSLLSGGPEQYF
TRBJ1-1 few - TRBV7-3 TGTGCCAGCAGCCGTGGGGGTGGGACTGAAGCTTTCTTT CASSRGGGTEAFF
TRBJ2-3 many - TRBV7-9 TGTGCCAGCAGCTTAGTGCAGTATACGCAGTATTTT CASSLVQYTQYF
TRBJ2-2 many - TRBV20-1 TGCAGTGCTAGAGCTCCAAAGGGGCGGGCCGGGGAGCTGTTTTTT CSARAPKGRAGELFF
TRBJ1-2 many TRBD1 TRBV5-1 TGCGCCAGCAGCTTGGGACAGGGGATGTATGGCTACACCTTC CASSLGQGMYGYTF
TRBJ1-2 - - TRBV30 TGTGCCTGGAGCCCAGGGTGGGGCTATGGCTACACCTTC CAWSPGWGYGYTF
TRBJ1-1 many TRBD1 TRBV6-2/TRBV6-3 TGTGCCAGCAGGGGACAGGTATCAATGAACACTGAAGCTTTCTTT CASRGQVSMNTEAFF
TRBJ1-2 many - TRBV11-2 TGTGCCAGCAGCCCCCTGATACTTAGACGATCGCGGGGCTACACCTTC CASSPLILRRSRGYTF
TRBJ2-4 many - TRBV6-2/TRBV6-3 TGTGCCAGCACCCTAGCTACCAAAAACATTCAGTACTTC CASTLATKNIQYF
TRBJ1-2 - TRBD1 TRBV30 TGTGCCTGGAGTAGACAGGGGGCCGGCTATGGCTACACCTTC CAWSRQGAGYGYTF
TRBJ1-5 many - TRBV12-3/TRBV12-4 TGTGCCAGCAGTTTAGGGCTGGCCAGGGGTCGTTCCGTCCCCAATCAGCCCCAGCATTTT CASSLGLARGRSVPNQPQHF
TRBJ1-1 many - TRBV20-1 TGCAGTGCTCGTAGGGGGGGGATGAACACTGAAGCTTTCTTT CSARRGGMNTEAFF
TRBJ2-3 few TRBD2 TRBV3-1 TGTGCCAGCAGCCGGTCCCCGGGGGGGCAAGATACGCAGTATTTT CASSRSPGGQDTQYF
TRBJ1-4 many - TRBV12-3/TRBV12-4 TGTGCCAGCAGGGTAGCAGGGGACGAAAAACTGTTTTTT CASRVAGDEKLFF
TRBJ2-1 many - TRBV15 TGTGCCACCAGCAGAGATGTCATGACAGGAGGGAAGCAGTTCTTC CATSRDVMTGGKQFF